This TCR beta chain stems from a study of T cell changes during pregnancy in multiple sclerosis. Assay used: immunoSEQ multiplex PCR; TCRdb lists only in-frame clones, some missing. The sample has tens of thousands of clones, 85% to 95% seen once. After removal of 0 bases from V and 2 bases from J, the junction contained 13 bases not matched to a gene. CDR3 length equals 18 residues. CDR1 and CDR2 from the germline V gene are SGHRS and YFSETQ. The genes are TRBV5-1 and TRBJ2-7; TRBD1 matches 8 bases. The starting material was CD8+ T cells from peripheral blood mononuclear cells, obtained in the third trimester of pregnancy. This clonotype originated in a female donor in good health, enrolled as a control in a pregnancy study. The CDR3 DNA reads TGCGCCAGCAGCTTGGCCCGTTCCTGGACAGGGCGTACCTACGAGCAGTACTTC. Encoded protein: CASSLARSWTGRTYEQYF.